This TCR beta chain was obtained from a study of T-cell memory formation after mild COVID-19. Study background: Largely donor-specific sequence clusters came from two donors.

The CDR3 runs 17 residues. The V end was cut by 4 bases, the J end by 5 bases, with 24 bases between. Germline loops: CDR1 SGHRS, CDR2 YFSETQ. Libraries for TCRalpha and TCRbeta carried sample barcodes and unique molecular identifiers via 5'RACE. TCRdb reprocessed the 5' RACE reads with MiXCR, giving one entry per CDR3 protein. The sample includes fewer than 250,000 distinct CDR3 sequences, under 12% seen only once; the top ten take 2.5% to 3.5%. Findings of the study overall: Clones contracting across day 15 to 85 had a balanced CD4/CD8 profile; later expanding clones leaned CD4+.

Note on this clonotype: Antigen specificity is unknown.

V and J are TRBV5-1 and TRBJ2-5; D may be TRBD2 (6 bases). Material for sequencing was PBMCs or a T cell subset sorted from them (not recorded which). The sequence was obtained from a man between 18 and 29 years old who had mild COVID-19 (a few samples of this study predate the infection). Cell type and time point are not known. CDR3 amino acids: CASSPEGRRGVGETQYF. The DNA for the CDR3 is TGCGCCAGCAGCCCCGAAGGTCGGAGGGGAGTCGGGGAGACCCAGTACTTC.